This TCR beta chain is from a study of blood T cell repertoires in COVID-19. The wider study: T cells, B-cell-depleted T cells, or PBMCs supplied cDNA or gDNA.

Per the germline V gene, CDR1 is LNHNV and CDR2 is YYDKDF (reference sequence). This CDR3 region has 14 residues. Trimming took off 7 bases at V and 5 bases at J, with 14 bases between the two ends. Sequenced by immunoSEQ multiplex PCR; TCRdb stores in-frame clones only, minus some. The sample holds around 53,000 clones, around nine tenths seen once. The clonotype comes from a man aged 50 to 59 with acute or convalescent COVID-19. V usage is TRBV15 and J usage is TRBJ2-2; D perhaps matches TRBD2 (6 bases). The sequencing input was peripheral blood. DNA of the CDR3: TGTGCCACCACCGGGGGAACTCCGACCGGGGAGCTGTTTTTT. It translates to CATTGGTPTGELFF. Together with reference TRBV15 and TRBJ2-2, the CDR3 gives the full variable domain: DAMVIQNPRYQVTQFGKPVTLSCSQTLNHNVMYWYQQKSSQAPKLLFHYYDKDFNNEADTPDNFQSRRPNTSFCFLDIRSPGLGDTAMYLCATTGGTPTGELFFGEGSRLTVL.